This T cell receptor beta chain stems from a study of blood T cell repertoires in COVID-19. Looking at the study overall: The origin of the acute and convalescent COVID-19 samples was the United States, Italy and Spain.

The CDR3 covers 15 residues. The V end was cut by 0 bases, the J end by 2 bases, with 11 bases between. In germline, CDR1 is ENHRY, CDR2 SYGVKD. Clones were read by immunoSEQ multiplex PCR, and TCRdb kept only the in-frame ones, dropping some. The sample lists about 100,000 clones, roughly 92% seen once, with over 2% in the top ten. Material for sequencing was peripheral blood. V is TRBV10-3 and J is TRBJ2-7; no definite D call. The source of this sequence is a man aged 50-60 years with active COVID-19. The CDR3 reads CAISESPITTYEQYF. The DNA for the CDR3 is TGTGCCATCAGTGAGTCACCGATTACTACCTACGAGCAGTACTTC.